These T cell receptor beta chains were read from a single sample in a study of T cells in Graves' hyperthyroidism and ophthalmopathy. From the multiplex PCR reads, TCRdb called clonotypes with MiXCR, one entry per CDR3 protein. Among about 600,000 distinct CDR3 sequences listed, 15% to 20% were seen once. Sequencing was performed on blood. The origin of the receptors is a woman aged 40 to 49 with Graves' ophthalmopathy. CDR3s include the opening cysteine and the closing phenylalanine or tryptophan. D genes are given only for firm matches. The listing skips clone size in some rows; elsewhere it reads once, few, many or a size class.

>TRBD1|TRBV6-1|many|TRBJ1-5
TGTGCCAGCAGTGAAGCGCTAGGTCAGGGGGCGATTATAAGTGTCAATCAGCCCCAGCATTTT
CASSEALGQGAIISVNQPQHF
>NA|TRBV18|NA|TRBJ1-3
TGTGCCAGCTCACCCCCGGGACGGGGGAGAAACACCATATATTTT
CASSPPGRGRNTIYF
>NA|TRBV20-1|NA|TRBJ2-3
TGCAGTGCTAGACTAGCGCCTACAGATACGCAGTATTTT
CSARLAPTDTQYF
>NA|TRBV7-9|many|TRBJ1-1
TGTGCCAGCAGCTTAGGCATCGGGGGAACGGCGGACACTGAAGCTTTCTTT
CASSLGIGGTADTEAFF
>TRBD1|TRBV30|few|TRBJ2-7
TGTGCCTGGCGAATGAAAGACAGGGGGCGTAACGAGCAGTACTTC
CAWRMKDRGRNEQYF
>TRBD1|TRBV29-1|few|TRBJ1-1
TGCAGCGTTGCCGGACAGGCGACTGAAGCTTTCTTT
CSVAGQATEAFF
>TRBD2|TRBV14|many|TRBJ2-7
TGTGCCAGCAGCCAAGCATGGGGACTAGCCCCCCTCGAGCAGTACTTC
CASSQAWGLAPLEQYF
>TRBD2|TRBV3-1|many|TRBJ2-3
TGTGCCAGCAGACTTTCTAGCGGGGGTTTCACAGATACGCAGTATTTT
CASRLSSGGFTDTQYF
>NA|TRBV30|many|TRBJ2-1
TGTGCCTGGAGTTCCATTGGGTATGAGCAGTTCTTC
CAWSSIGYEQFF
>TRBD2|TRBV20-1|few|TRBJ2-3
TGCAGTGCTACCACCCCCGGGATGGCTAGCGGTCTCACCACAGATACGCAGTATTTT
CSATTPGMASGLTTDTQYF
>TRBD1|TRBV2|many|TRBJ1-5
TGTGCCAGCAGTGACCAACAGGGGTTTGTTCGCAATCAGCCCCAGCATTTT
CASSDQQGFVRNQPQHF
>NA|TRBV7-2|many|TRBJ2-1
TGTGCCAGCAGCTTAGGGGTGGAGTACAATGAGCAGTTCTTC
CASSLGVEYNEQFF
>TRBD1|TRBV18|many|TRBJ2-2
TGTGCCAGCTCACCACCGGACAGGGCGGCCGGGGAGCTGTTTTTT
CASSPPDRAAGELFF
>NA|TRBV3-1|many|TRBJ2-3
TGTGCCAGCAGTAGGGACGCCGACGCGGGTACGCAGTATTTT
CASSRDADAGTQYF
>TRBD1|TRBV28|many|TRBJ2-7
TGTGCCAGCAGTTCGGGACAGCTCTACGAGCAGTACTTC
CASSSGQLYEQYF
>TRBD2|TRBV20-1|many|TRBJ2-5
TGCAGTGTTCTATCTAGCGGGGCGCAAGAGACCCAGTACTTC
CSVLSSGAQETQYF
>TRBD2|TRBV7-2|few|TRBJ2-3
TGTGCCAGCAGACCAATACTAGCGGGAGGGGCAGATACGCAGTATTTT
CASRPILAGGADTQYF
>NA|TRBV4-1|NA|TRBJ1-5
TGCGCCAGCAGCCAAGATCCAAGGGGACGGTATAGCAATCAGCCCCAGCATTTT
CASSQDPRGRYSNQPQHF
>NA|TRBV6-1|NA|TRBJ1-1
TGTGCCAGCACGCAGGATCCTAACACTGAAGCTTTCTTT
CASTQDPNTEAFF
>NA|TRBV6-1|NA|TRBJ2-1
TGTGCCGGGGGGACCGATGAGCAGTTCTTC
CAGGTDEQFF
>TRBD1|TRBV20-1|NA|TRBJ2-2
TGCAGTGCTTCGCGACAGGGTGGCACCGGGGAGCTGTTTTTT
CSASRQGGTGELFF
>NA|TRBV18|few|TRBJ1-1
TGTGCCAGCTCACCGTCGATGGGGACTGAAGCTTTCTTT
CASSPSMGTEAFF
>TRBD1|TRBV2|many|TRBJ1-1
TGTGCCAGCATCAGGACAGGGCCAAACACTGAAGCTTTCTTT
CASIRTGPNTEAFF
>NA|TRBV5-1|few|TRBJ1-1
TGCGCCAGCGACCCCATGGGGGGCCCGAACACTGAAGCTTTCTTT
CASDPMGGPNTEAFF
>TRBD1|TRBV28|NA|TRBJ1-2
TGTGCCAGCAGAAGTTCCGGACAGGGGGCATGGGGCGGCTACACCTTC
CASRSSGQGAWGGYTF
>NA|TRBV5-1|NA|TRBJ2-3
TGCGCCAGCACCCTGGGGCGCACAGATACGCAGTATTTT
CASTLGRTDTQYF
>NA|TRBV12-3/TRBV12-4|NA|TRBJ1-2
TGTGCCAGCAGTCTCGGCGTCCCGGGACGGACAACGGGGGGCTACACCTTC
CASSLGVPGRTTGGYTF
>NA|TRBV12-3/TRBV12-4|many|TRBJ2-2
TGTGCCAGCACGCTACAACCGAACACCGGGGAGCTGTTTTTT
CASTLQPNTGELFF
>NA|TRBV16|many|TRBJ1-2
TGTGCCAGCAGCCAATCGACAAACTATGGCTACACCTTC
CASSQSTNYGYTF
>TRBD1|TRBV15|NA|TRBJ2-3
TGTGCCACCAGCAGAGACTCTCCGGGACAGGGGGCGACAGATACGCAGTATTTT
CATSRDSPGQGATDTQYF
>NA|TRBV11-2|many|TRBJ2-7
TGTGCCAGCAGCTTAGAGCAGTACAGGTCCTACGAGCAGTACTTC
CASSLEQYRSYEQYF